These 18 T cell receptor beta chains were sequenced from one sample in a study of blood T cells in healthy people across ages. Alongside a J-beta primer mix, a sample-barcoded 5' primer served in a second PCR lasting about 7 to 11 cycles. TCRdb re-derived calls from the 5' RACE reads in MiXCR, one entry per CDR3 protein. The repertoire consists of 1.5 million to 2 million distinct CDR3 sequences, with roughly 49% occurring once and the leading ten covering approximately 2.1%. Material for sequencing was blood. These receptors all come from a woman aged 40 to 50 in good health.

The chain uses TRBV9 and TRBJ2-1; 10 bases are shared with TRBD2. CDR1 and CDR2 from the germline V gene are SGDLS and YYNGEE. The CDR3 covers 15 residues. V gave up 3 bases and J gave up 10 bases; unmatched junction bases: 10. CDR3 DNA sequence: TGTGCCAGCAGCGCAAGCGGGGGGGCCCTCCGGGAGCAGTTCTTC. This translates into CASSASGGALREQFF.

The chain employs TRBV12-3 or TRBV12-4 and TRBJ2-1, with TRBD1 identical over 8 bases. This CDR3 is 10 amino acids long. V lost 6 bases, J lost 12 bases, and 1 base stayed unmatched. DNA of the CDR3: TGTGCCAGCAGGGGGACAGGGCAGTTCTTC. Protein: CASRGTGQFF.

The J gene is TRBJ1-2, the V gene TRBV20-1, with 7 bases aligning to TRBD1. Trimming took 6 bases from V and 4 from J; bases not matched to a gene: 8. Germline V lookup: CDR1 DFQATT, CDR2 SNEGSKA (reference sequence). This CDR3 is built from 13 residues. The CDR3 DNA reads as TGCAGTGCAATCGACAGGGCTGGCTATGGCTACACCTTC. Translated, it gives CSAIDRAGYGYTF.

The chain couples TRBV6-2 or TRBV6-3 to TRBJ2-4, with D tentatively TRBD1 (7 bases). Trimming shortened V by 6 bases and J by 0 bases, and 24 bases separated the two germline ends. The length of the CDR3 is 19 residues. Germline CDR1 and CDR2: MNHEY and SVGEGT. CDR3 amino acids: CASSRGGTASPLAKNIQYF. In DNA form, the CDR3 reads TGTGCCAGCAGCCGAGGGGGGACAGCGAGCCCCCTAGCCAAAAACATTCAGTACTTC.

The V gene is TRBV25-1, the J gene TRBJ2-3, with 7 bases identical to TRBD2. The J segment lost 2 bases and the V segment lost 1 base, leaving 3 bases of the junction unmatched. The length of the CDR3 is 15 residues. CDR1 MGHDK and CDR2 SYGVNS come from the germline V gene. The CDR3 loop is CASSESTSPTDTQYF. As DNA, the CDR3 is TGTGCCAGCAGTGAATCGACTAGCCCCACAGATACGCAGTATTTT.

Points on this clonotype: A junction end diverges from the germline sequence, so it may reflect a read error. The V call is TRBV5-1, the J call TRBJ1-5; no reliable D call. Per germline, CDR1 SGHRS and CDR2 YFSETQ. The CDR3 is 14 amino acids. The CDR3 DNA reads TGCGCCAGTAGCTTGGGAGGCTATTATCAGCCCCAGCATTTT. Translated, it gives CASSLGGYYQPQHF. Full variable domain (missing parts from reference TRBV5-1 and TRBJ1-5): KAGVTQTPRYLIKTRGQQVTLSCSPISGHRSVSWYQQTPGQGLQFLFEYFSETQRNKGNFPGRFSGRQFSNSRSEMNVSTLELGDSALYLCASSLGGYYQPQHFGDGTRLSIL.

V is TRBV4-2 and J is TRBJ1-1, with D uncertain. CDR1 is LGHNA and CDR2 is YNFKEQ in the germline V gene. The CDR3 covers 14 residues. Trimming stripped 0 bases from V and 8 bases from J, with 13 bases between. The CDR3 DNA reads as TGTGCCAGCAGCCAAGAGGCTAGGTCTGAGGAAGCTTTCTTT. Translating gives CASSQEARSEEAFF.

This clonotype was counted only a few times. The chain carries TRBV7-2 and TRBJ2-7, with D possibly matching TRBD2 (5 bases). The J call may be in error: the DNA end matches TRBJ2-5 better. Germline CDR1 SGHTA, CDR2 FQGNSA. The CDR3 sequence is 15 residues long. The CDR3: CASSYGSLRGETQYF. The CDR3 DNA follows: TGTGCCAGCAGCTATGGGTCCCTCCGGGGAGAGACCCAGTACTTC.

This clonotype was found many times. The chain carries TRBV7-2 and TRBJ2-7; 9 bases align to TRBD2. CDR1 SGHTA and CDR2 FQGNSA come from the germline V gene. CDR3 length: 14 amino acids. The ends lost 6 bases at V and 3 bases at J; junction bases unmatched: 6. The DNA for the CDR3 is TGTGCCAGCAGGGACGGGACTAGCAACTACGAGCAGTACTTC. This gives the protein CASRDGTSNYEQYF.

The rearrangement uses TRBV7-9 and TRBJ2-6; D is perhaps TRBD1 or TRBD2 (5 bases each). CDR1 and CDR2 (germline): SEHNR, FQNEAQ (reference sequence). The CDR3 contains 20 residues. Trimming pared 4 bases from V and 0 bases from J, leaving 22 bases between. Written as DNA, the CDR3 is TGTGCCAGCAGCTCCCCCCCTTCCGGGACGGCGAGCTCTGGGGCCAACGTCCTGACTTTC. Its protein is CASSSPPSGTASSGANVLTF.

This chain joins TRBV20-1 and TRBJ2-7; TRBD1 matches at 7 bases. V dropped 5 bases and J dropped 4; count of bases not matched to a gene: 11. The CDR3 has 14 amino acids. Germline V gene sequence: CDR1 DFQATT, CDR2 SNEGSKA (reference sequence). The CDR3 spells CSAGVPGQYYEQYF. The CDR3 nucleotides are TGCAGTGCTGGAGTACCGGGACAGTATTACGAGCAGTACTTC.

The chain recombines TRBV28 with TRBJ2-1; D gene ambiguous. There are 14 residues in the CDR3. The V end lost 5 bases, the J end lost 5 bases, and 13 bases lay between the germline ends. Germline V CDR1 and CDR2: MDHEN, SYDVKM. CDR3 in amino acids: CASSPAAIDNEQFF. The CDR3 bases are TGTGCCAGCAGTCCCGCTGCAATTGACAATGAGCAGTTCTTC.

This clonotype was counted a single time. The rearrangement uses TRBV20-1 and TRBJ2-3, with 7 bases fitting TRBD2. Germline CDR1 reads DFQATT; CDR2 reads SNEGSKA (reference sequence). The CDR3 runs to 15 residues. Losses at the gene ends were 6 bases for V and 1 base for J; bases not matched to a gene: 10. CDR3 loop: CSAPTSPEGTDTQYF. The CDR3 DNA reads TGCAGTGCACCGACTAGCCCAGAGGGCACAGATACGCAGTATTTT.

The CDR3: CASSPCGRFYEQYF. The DNA for the CDR3 is TGCGCCAGCAGCCCATGCGGCAGATTTTACGAGCAGTACTTC. This sequence joins TRBV23-1 and TRBJ2-5; D is uncertain. The assigned J gene may be wrong: the sequence end matches TRBJ2-7 better. TRBV23-1 is an ORF, with its function uncertain. This CDR3 comprises 14 residues.

V and J are TRBV2 and TRBJ2-1, with TRBD2 matching over 11 bases. This CDR3 region has 17 residues. V shed 1 base and J 1 base; nucleotides not matched to a gene: 3. CDR1 is SNHLY, CDR2 FYNNEI, per germline. The CDR3 DNA reads TGTGCCAGCAGTGAAGTAGCGGGGGGGATATCCTACAATGAGCAGTTCTTC. Protein product: CASSEVAGGISYNEQFF.

This clonotype showed up just a few times. CDR3 sequence reads: CASSPPPRDIQETQYF. In DNA form, the CDR3 reads TGCGCCAGCAGCCCGCCACCGAGGGATATCCAAGAGACCCAGTACTTC. The V and J genes are TRBV4-3 and TRBJ2-5, with a tentative D call TRBD2 (5 bases). V was cut by 4 bases and J by 1 base, with 16 bases left in between. Germline CDR1 reads LGHNA; CDR2 reads YSLEER. CDR3 length: 16 amino acids.

The rearrangement joins TRBV12-3 or TRBV12-4 to TRBJ2-5; TRBD2 agrees at 7 bases. Trimming removed 3 bases from V and 5 bases from J; junction bases left unmatched: 15. The CDR3 sequence is 17 residues long. The CDR3 spells CASSLAPPQTSWETQYF. CDR3 in DNA: TGTGCCAGCAGTTTGGCCCCCCCCCAGACTAGCTGGGAGACCCAGTACTTC.

This clonotype has more than one count but fewer than ten. V and J are TRBV6-1 and TRBJ2-4; unclear D gene. The CDR3 covers 12 residues. Trimming shortened V by 8 bases and J by 5 bases, and 10 bases separated the two germline ends. Germline lookup yields CDR1 MNHNS and CDR2 SASEGT. The CDR3 bases are TGTGCCAGCTCCATACGGGAAAACATTCAGTACTTC. Translation gives CASSIRENIQYF.